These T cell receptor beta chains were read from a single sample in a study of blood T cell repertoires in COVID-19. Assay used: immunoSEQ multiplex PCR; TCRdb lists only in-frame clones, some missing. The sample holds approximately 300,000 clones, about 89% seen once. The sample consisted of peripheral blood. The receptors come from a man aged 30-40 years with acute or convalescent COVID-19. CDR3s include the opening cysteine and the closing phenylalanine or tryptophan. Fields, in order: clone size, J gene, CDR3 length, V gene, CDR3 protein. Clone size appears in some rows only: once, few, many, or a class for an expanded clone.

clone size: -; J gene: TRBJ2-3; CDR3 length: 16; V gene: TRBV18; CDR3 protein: CASSPESSGRTDTQYF
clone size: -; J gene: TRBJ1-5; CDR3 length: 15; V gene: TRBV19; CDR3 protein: CASRRDRGLTEPQHF
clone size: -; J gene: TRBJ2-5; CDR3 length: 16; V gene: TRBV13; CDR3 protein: CASSSRDRGIQETQYF
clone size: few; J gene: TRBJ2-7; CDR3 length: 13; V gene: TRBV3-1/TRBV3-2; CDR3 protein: CASNHRDTYEQYF
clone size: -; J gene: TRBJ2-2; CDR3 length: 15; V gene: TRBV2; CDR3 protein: CASSEARTNTGELFF
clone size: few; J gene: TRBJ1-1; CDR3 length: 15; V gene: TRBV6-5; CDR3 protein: CASSSTGQGHTEAFF
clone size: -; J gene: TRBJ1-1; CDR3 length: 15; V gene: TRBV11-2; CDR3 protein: CASSPGTGSRSEAFF
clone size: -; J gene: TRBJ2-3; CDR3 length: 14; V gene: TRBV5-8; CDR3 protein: CASSLAGRADTQYF
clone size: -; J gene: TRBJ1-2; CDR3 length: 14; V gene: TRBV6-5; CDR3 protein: CASVVGATTYGYTF
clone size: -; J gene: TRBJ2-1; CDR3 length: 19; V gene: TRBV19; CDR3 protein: CASSPRTYRLAGERSEQFF
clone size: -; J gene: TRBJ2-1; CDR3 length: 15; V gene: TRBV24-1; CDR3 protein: CATSDFRQGYNEQFF
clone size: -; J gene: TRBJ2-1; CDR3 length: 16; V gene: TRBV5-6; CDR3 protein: CASSSLRQVLNNEQFF
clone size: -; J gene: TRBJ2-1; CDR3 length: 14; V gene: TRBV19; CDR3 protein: CASSRTGEYNEQFF
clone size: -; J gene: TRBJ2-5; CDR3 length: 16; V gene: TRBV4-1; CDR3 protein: CASSQETSGVSETQYF
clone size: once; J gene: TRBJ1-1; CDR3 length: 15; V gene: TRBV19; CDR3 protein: CASSLGRTMNTEAFF
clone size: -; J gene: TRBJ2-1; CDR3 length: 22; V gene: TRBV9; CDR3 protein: CASSFSPSFGLAGPQRNNEQFF
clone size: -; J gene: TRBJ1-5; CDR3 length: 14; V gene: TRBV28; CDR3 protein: CASSFSGTVQPQHF
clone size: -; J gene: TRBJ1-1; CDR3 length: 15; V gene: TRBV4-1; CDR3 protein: CASSQFKQSNTEAFF
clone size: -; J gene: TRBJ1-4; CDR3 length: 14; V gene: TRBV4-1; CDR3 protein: CASRDRARGEKLFF
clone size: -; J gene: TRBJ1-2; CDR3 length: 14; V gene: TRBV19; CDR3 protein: CASSGQSYPNGYTF
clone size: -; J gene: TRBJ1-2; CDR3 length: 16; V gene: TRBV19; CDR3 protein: CASGDAGGYSNYGYTF
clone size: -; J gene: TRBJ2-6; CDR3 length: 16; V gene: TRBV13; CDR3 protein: CASRLQGFSGANVLTF
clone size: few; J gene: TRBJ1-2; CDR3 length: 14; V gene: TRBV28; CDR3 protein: CASSPPGQGYGYTF
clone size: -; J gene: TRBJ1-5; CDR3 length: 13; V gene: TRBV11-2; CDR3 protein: CASSLDLQGSQHF
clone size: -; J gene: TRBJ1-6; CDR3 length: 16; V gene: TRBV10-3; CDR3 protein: CAISEESGDYNSPLHF
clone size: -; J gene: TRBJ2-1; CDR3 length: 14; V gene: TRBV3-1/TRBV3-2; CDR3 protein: CASRRTEAYNEQFF
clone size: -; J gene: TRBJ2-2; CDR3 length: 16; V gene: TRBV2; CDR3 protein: CASSEEGSGLTGELFF
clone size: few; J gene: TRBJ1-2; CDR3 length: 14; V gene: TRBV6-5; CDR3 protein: CASSQLTGGSGYTF
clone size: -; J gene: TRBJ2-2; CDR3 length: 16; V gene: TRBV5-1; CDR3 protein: CASSLGTSGSRGELFF
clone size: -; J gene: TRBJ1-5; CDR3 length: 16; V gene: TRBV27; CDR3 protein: CASSPAGRGWNQPQHF
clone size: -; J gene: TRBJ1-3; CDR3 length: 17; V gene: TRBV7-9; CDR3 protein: CASSLALAAVSGNTIYF
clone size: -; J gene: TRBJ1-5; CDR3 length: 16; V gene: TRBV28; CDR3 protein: CASRLSKFNPNQPQHF
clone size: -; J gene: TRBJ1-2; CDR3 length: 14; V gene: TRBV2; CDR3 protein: CASSELGQDYGYTF
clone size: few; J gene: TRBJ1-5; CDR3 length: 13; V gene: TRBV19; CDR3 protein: CASEARGHQPQHF
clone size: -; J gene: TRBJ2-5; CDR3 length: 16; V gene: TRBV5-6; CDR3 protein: CASRSGLSLASATQYF
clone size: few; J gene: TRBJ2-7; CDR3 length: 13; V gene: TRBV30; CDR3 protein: CAWRDRGGNEQYF